The T cell receptor beta chain under discussion was sequenced for a study of shared clonotypes between healthy human individuals. To note about this clone: The antigen is undetermined.

Study-wide findings and caveats: Clonotype sharing across donors was expected to vary with sequencing depth.

J lost 0 bases, V lost 3 bases, and 10 bases had no gene match. The CDR3 has 17 residues. Germline assignment: CDR1 GTSNPN and CDR2 SVGIG (reference sequence). The table came from immunoSEQ multiplex PCR; TCRdb's copy has only in-frame clones and leaves some out. The table lists some 2.3 million clones, 90% to 95% of them singletons. The source of this sequence is a man aged 18 to 30 in good health. Some clones in this sample may be carry-over from other donors' samples. The material sequenced was naive CD4+ T cells from PBMCs. Subset defined: CD45RA+ positively selected. The J gene is TRBJ1-1, the V gene TRBV30; 10 bases are a match to TRBD1. CDR3 coding DNA: TGTGCCTGGAGGGACCTTCCGGGACAGGGGATGAACACTGAAGCTTTCTTT. It translates to CAWRDLPGQGMNTEAFF.